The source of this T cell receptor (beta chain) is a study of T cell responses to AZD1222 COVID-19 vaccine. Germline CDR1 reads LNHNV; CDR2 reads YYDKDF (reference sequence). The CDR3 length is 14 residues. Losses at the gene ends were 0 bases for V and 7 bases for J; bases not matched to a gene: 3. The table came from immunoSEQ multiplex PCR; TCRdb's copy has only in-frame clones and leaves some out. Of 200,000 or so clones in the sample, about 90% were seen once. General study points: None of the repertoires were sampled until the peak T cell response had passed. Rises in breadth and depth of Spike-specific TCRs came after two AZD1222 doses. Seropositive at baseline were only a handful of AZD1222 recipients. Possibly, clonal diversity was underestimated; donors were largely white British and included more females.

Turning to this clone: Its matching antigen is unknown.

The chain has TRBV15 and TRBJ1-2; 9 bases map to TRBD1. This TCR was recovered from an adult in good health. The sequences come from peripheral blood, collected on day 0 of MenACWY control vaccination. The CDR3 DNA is TGTGCCACCAGCAGAGATGGGACAGGGTTTGGCTACACCTTC. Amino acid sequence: CATSRDGTGFGYTF. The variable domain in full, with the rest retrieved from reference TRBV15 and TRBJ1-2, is DAMVIQNPRYQVTQFGKPVTLSCSQTLNHNVMYWYQQKSSQAPKLLFHYYDKDFNNEADTPDNFQSRRPNTSFCFLDIRSPGLGDTAMYLCATSRDGTGFGYTFGSGTRLTVV.